The 14 T cell receptor beta chains in this list originate from one sample, sequenced in a study of blood T cell repertoires in COVID-19. The assay was immunoSEQ multiplex PCR, and TCRdb's table has in-frame clones only and misses some. The data show hundreds of thousands of clones, with approximately 86% seen just once and around 1% held by the top ten. The sequencing sample was made of PBMCs or T cells enriched from blood (not recorded which). All receptors come from a young woman who had recovered from COVID-19.

The rearrangement joins TRBV30 to TRBJ1-2; 8 nucleotides match TRBD1. The CDR3 is 12 residues long. Germline V gene data show CDR1 as GTSNPN and CDR2 as SVGIG (reference sequence). Trimming removed 3 bases from V and 7 bases from J; junction bases left unmatched: 4. The CDR3 coding sequence is TGTGCCTGGAGGGACAGGGTGGGTGGCTACACCTTC. Encoded protein: CAWRDRVGGYTF.

The V gene is TRBV10-3, the J gene TRBJ2-3; D unresolved. The CDR3 covers 14 residues. From germline, CDR1 is ENHRY and CDR2 SYGVKD. The ends were cut back, 6 bases at V and 6 bases at J, with 16 bases in the middle. CDR3 loop: CAISPMGPADTQYF. The CDR3 coding sequence is TGTGCCATCAGCCCGATGGGCCCCGCGGATACGCAGTATTTT.

The chain links TRBV11-3 to TRBJ2-5; 14 bases are shared with TRBD2. The CDR3 consists of 16 residues. Germline V CDR1 and CDR2: SGHNT, YENEEA. The V and J ends lost 4 bases and 2 bases, in that order; junction bases with no gene match: 3. CDR3 nucleotide sequence: TGTGCCAGCAGCTGGGGACTAGCGGGGGCTCAAGAGACCCAGTACTTC. It codes for CASSWGLAGAQETQYF.

This clone was seen only once. CDR3 in DNA: TGTGCCAGCAGCCAAGGACGTTGGGACAGGGTATATGGCTACACCTTC. This encodes CASSQGRWDRVYGYTF. V gene TRBV14 combines with J gene TRBJ1-2; 9 positions agree with TRBD1. The V and J ends lost 1 base and 5 bases, in that order; junction bases with no gene match: 8. The germline V gene encodes CDR1 SGHDN and CDR2 FVKESK. The CDR3 totals 16 residues.

The chain employs TRBV5-1 and TRBJ2-3; tentatively, D is TRBD2 (5 bases). The CDR3 contains 17 residues. CDR1 is SGHRS and CDR2 is YFSETQ in the germline V gene. The ends were cut back, 1 base at V and 1 base at J, with 16 bases in the middle. The CDR3 here is CASSLTPAERGTDTQYF. The CDR3 DNA is TGCGCCAGCAGCTTGACTCCGGCGGAGAGGGGCACAGATACGCAGTATTTT.

V usage is TRBV28 and J usage is TRBJ1-5; 8 nucleotides align to TRBD1. The V and J ends lost 2 bases and 6 bases, in that order; junction bases with no gene match: 9. Germline lookup yields CDR1 MDHEN and CDR2 SYDVKM. The CDR3 has 16 amino acids. DNA of the CDR3: TGTGCCAGCAGTTTAGAGACAGGGGATATGGGTCAGCCCCAGCATTTT. The encoded protein is CASSLETGDMGQPQHF.

This rearrangement joins TRBV24-1 to TRBJ1-4, with 7 positions matching TRBD1. With V trimmed by 3 bases and J by 4 bases, 4 bases remained unmatched. The length of the CDR3 is 15 residues. CDR1 is KGHDR and CDR2 is SFDVKD in the germline V gene. As DNA, the CDR3 is TGTGCCACCAGTGATCCCGGGACAGATAATGAAAAACTGTTTTTT. Its translation: CATSDPGTDNEKLFF.

The sample holds one count of this clone. The chain carries TRBV6-1 and TRBJ2-7; no clear D. Trimming stripped 0 bases from V and 5 bases from J, with 8 bases between. The length of the CDR3 is 13 residues. Germline V gives CDR1 MNHNS, CDR2 SASEGT. CDR3: CASSEALRNEQYF. The CDR3, as DNA: TGTGCCAGCAGTGAAGCGCTGCGGAACGAGCAGTACTTC.

This clone was observed a single time. V is TRBV15 and J is TRBJ2-7; 10 bases agree with TRBD2. The V and J ends lost 0 bases and 2 bases, in that order; junction bases with no gene match: 4. The germline V gene has CDR1 LNHNV and CDR2 YYDKDF (reference sequence). The CDR3 contains 16 residues. The CDR3 nucleotides read TGTGCCACCAGCAGAGATAATCTAGCGGGGGCCTACGAGCAGTACTTC. It yields the protein CATSRDNLAGAYEQYF.

This rearrangement joins TRBV18 to TRBJ2-7; 8 nucleotides match TRBD1. V was clipped by 0 bases and J by 1 base; unmatched bases: 5. The CDR3 contains 16 residues. Germline-derived CDR1 and CDR2 are KGHSH and LQKENI. CDR3 coding DNA: TGTGCCAGCTCACCACCGAAGGGACAGGCTTCCTACGAGCAGTACTTC. It is translated as CASSPPKGQASYEQYF.

This rearrangement joins TRBV4-3 to TRBJ2-2; 7 bases fit TRBD2. V trimming: 0 bases; J trimming: 8 bases; junction bases outside the gene matches: 3. The CDR3 is 14 amino acids. Germline CDR1 reads LGHNA; CDR2 reads YSLEER. DNA for the CDR3: TGCGCCAGCAGCCAAGATGAGGGACTAGGGGAGCTGTTTTTT. Protein: CASSQDEGLGELFF.

The J gene is TRBJ1-5, the V gene TRBV6-5, with TRBD1 matching over 9 bases. The germline CDR1 and CDR2 sequences are MNHEY and SVGAGI. After removal of 9 bases from V and 2 bases from J, the junction contained 8 bases not matched to a gene. The CDR3 loop spans 15 amino acids. CDR3 residues: CARVPTGGGNQPQHF. The DNA for the CDR3 is TGTGCCAGGGTACCCACAGGGGGCGGCAATCAGCCCCAGCATTTT.

This chain connects TRBV3-1 (or the pseudogene TRBV3-2) to TRBJ2-5; TRBD2 matches at 11 bases. The trim removed 0 bases at V and 5 bases at J, leaving 8 bases unmatched. The CDR3 is made up of 17 amino acids. Germline V CDR1 and CDR2: LGHDT, YNNKEL (reference sequence). DNA of the CDR3: TGTGCCAGCAGCCAAGAAGTCCTAGCGGGAGGCCGTGAGACCCAGTACTTC. Translation gives CASSQEVLAGGRETQYF.

This sequence joins TRBV28 and TRBJ1-1, with 7 bases aligning to TRBD1. Trimming took 7 bases from V and 3 from J; bases not matched to a gene: 14. This CDR3 has 16 residues. Germline V gene data show CDR1 as MDHEN and CDR2 as SYDVKM. The CDR3 loop reads CASTPPRQGQDTEAFF. In nucleotides, the CDR3 is TGTGCCAGCACCCCCCCCCGACAGGGTCAGGACACTGAAGCTTTCTTT. The whole variable domain, remainder taken from reference TRBV28 and TRBJ1-1, is DVKVTQSSRYLVKRTGEKVFLECVQDMDHENMFWYRQDPGLGLRLIYFSYDVKMKEKGDIPEGYSVSREKKERFSLILESASTNQTSMYLCASTPPRQGQDTEAFFGQGTRLTVV.